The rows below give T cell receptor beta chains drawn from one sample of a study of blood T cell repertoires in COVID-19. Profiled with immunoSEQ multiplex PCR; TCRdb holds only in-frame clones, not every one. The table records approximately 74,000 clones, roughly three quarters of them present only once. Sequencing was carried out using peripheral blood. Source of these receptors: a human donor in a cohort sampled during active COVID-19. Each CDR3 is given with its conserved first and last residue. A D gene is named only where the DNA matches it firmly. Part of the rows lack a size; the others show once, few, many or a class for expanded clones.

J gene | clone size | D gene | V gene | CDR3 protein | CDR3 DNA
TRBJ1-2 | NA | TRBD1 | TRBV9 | CASSLDRANYGYTF | TGTGCCAGCAGCCTCGACAGGGCTAACTATGGCTACACCTTC
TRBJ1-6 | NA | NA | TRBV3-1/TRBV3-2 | CASKGPGGNSPLHF | TGTGCCAGCAAAGGTCCCGGCGGGAATTCACCCCTCCACTTT
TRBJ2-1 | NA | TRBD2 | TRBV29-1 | CSVAHSGRAGGNNEQFF | TGCAGCGTTGCTCATAGCGGGAGGGCCGGGGGGAACAATGAGCAGTTCTTC
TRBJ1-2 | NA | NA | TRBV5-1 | CASNEGTANYGYTF | TGCGCCAGCAACGAGGGTACTGCGAACTATGGCTACACCTTC
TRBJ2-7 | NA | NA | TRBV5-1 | CASSLDGGHEQYF | TGCGCCAGCAGCTTGGATGGGGGCCACGAGCAGTACTTC
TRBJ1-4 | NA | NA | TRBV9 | CASSVGPEGNEKLFF | TGTGCCAGCAGCGTAGGCCCAGAGGGAAATGAAAAACTGTTTTTT
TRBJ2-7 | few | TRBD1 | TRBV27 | CASSSLTGKSYEQYF | TGTGCCAGCAGTTCCCTGACAGGGAAGTCCTACGAGCAGTACTTC
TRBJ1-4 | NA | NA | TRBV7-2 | CASSRTANEKLFF | TGTGCCAGCAGCCGGACAGCTAATGAAAAACTGTTTTTT
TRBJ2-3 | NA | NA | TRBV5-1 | CASSLGHRTDTQYF | TGCGCCAGCAGCTTGGGACACCGCACAGATACGCAGTATTTT
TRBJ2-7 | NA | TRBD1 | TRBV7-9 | CASSLTGISYEQYF | TGTGCCAGCAGCTTGACAGGGATCTCCTACGAGCAGTACTTC
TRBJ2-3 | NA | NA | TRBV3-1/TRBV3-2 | CASSQDPGGNVDTQYF | TGTGCCAGCAGCCAAGATCCCGGGGGAAACGTGGATACGCAGTATTTT
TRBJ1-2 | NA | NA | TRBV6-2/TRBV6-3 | CASSHPRGGYTF | TGTGCCAGCAGTCATCCCAGGGGAGGCTACACCTTC
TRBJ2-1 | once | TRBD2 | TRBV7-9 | CASSLPDGLAGGRYNEQFF | TGTGCCAGCAGCTTACCCGACGGACTAGCGGGAGGCCGCTACAATGAGCAGTTCTTC
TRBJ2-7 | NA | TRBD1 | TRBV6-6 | CASGRYRTGYPGLPYEQYF | TGTGCCAGCGGGCGATATAGGACAGGGTACCCAGGACTACCCTACGAGCAGTACTTC
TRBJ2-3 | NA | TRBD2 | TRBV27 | CASSPPRTSGSTDTQYF | TGTGCCAGCAGTCCCCCCCGGACTAGCGGGAGCACAGATACGCAGTATTTT
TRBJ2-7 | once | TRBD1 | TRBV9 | CASSVADRSLSYEQYF | TGTGCCAGCAGCGTGGCGGACAGGAGCCTCTCCTACGAGCAGTACTTC
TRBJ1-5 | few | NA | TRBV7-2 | CASSYLGHLAPQHF | TGTGCCAGCAGCTATCTGGGACACCTCGCGCCCCAGCATTTT
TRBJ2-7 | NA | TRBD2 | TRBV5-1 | CASSLSASGGSSYEQYF | TGCGCCAGCAGCTTGTCCGCTAGCGGGGGCAGCTCCTACGAGCAGTACTTC
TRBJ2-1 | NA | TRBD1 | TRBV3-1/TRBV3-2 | CASSGTGGAYEQFF | TGTGCCAGCAGCGGGACAGGGGGCGCCTATGAGCAGTTCTTC
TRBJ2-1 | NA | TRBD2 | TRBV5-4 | CASSIKREVYNEQFF | TGTGCCAGCAGCATCAAGCGGGAGGTGTACAATGAGCAGTTCTTC
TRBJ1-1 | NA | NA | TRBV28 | CASSLQGPNTEAFF | TGTGCCAGCAGTTTACAGGGCCCGAACACTGAAGCTTTCTTT
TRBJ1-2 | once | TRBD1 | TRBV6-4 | CASSDQGGYGYTF | TGTGCCAGCAGTGACCAGGGGGGCTATGGCTACACCTTC
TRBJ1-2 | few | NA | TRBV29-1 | CSVAPQLGLGNGYTF | TGCAGCGTGGCCCCTCAGTTGGGACTTGGGAATGGCTACACCTTC
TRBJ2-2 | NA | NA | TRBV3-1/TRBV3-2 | CASSQKQFLGELFF | TGTGCCAGCAGCCAAAAACAGTTTCTCGGGGAGCTGTTTTTT
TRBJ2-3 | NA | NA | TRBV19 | CASSIVSGSGDTQYF | TGTGCCAGTAGTATAGTCTCCGGGTCGGGGGATACGCAGTATTTT
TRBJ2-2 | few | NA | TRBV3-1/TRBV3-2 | CASSQLVGNTGELFF | TGTGCCAGCAGCCAGCTAGTCGGGAACACCGGGGAGCTGTTTTTT
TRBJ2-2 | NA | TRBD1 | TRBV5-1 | CASSFWGQAAGELFF | TGCGCCAGCAGCTTCTGGGGACAGGCCGCCGGGGAGCTGTTTTTT
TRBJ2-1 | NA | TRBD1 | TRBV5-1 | CASSLAAGTGSYDEQFF | TGCGCCAGCAGCTTGGCCGCCGGGACAGGGTCCTACGATGAGCAGTTCTTC
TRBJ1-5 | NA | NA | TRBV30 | CAWSAGVGSNQPQHF | TGTGCCTGGAGTGCAGGGGTGGGGAGCAATCAGCCCCAGCATTTT
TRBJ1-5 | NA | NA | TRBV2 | CASSEISGLGQPQHF | TGTGCCAGCAGTGAAATCTCAGGGTTGGGTCAGCCCCAGCATTTT
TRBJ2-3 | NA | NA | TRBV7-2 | CASSWGDSNTF | TGTGCCAGCAGCTGGGGGGACTCCAATACATTT
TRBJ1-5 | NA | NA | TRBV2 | CASSEQGNQPQHF | TGTGCCAGCAGTGAACAGGGTAATCAGCCCCAGCATTTT
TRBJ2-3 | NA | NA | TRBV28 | CASSFWGRATDTQYF | TGTGCCAGCAGTTTTTGGGGCAGGGCCACAGATACGCAGTATTTT
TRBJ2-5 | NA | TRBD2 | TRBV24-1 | CATSRSSLAGAETQYF | TGTGCCACCAGTAGGAGCTCGCTAGCGGGAGCAGAGACCCAGTACTTC
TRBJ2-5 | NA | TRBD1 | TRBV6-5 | CASSSTGGSQETQYF | TGTGCCAGCAGTAGTACAGGGGGCTCGCAAGAGACCCAGTACTTC
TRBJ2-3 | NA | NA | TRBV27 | CASSLFQTDTQYF | TGTGCCAGCAGTTTATTCCAGACAGATACGCAGTATTTT